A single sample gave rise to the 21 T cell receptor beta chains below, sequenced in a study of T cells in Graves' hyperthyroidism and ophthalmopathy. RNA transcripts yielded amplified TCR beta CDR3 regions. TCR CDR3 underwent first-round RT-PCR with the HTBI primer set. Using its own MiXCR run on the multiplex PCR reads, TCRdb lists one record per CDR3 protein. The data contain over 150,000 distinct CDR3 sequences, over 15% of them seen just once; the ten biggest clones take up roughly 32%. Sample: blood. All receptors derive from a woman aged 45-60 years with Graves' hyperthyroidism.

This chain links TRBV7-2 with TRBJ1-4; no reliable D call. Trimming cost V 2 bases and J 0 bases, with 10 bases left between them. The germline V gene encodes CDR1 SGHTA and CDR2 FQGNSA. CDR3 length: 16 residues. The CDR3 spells CASSLSHGTTNEKLFF. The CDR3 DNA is TGTGCCAGCAGCTTAAGTCATGGGACAACTAATGAAAAACTGTTTTTT.

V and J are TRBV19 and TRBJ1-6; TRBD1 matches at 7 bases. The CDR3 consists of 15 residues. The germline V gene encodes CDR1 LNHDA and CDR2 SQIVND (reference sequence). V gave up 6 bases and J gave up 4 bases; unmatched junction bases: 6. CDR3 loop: CASRKGTVYNSPLHF. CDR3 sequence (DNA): TGTGCCAGTAGGAAAGGGACAGTTTATAATTCACCCCTCCACTTT.

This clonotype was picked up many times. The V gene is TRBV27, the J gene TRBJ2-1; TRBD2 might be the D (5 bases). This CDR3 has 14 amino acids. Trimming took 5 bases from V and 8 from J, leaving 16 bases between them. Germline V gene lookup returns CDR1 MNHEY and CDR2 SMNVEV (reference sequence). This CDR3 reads CASSELVTLDEQFF. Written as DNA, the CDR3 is TGTGCCAGCAGTGAACTAGTTACCTTGGATGAGCAGTTCTTC.

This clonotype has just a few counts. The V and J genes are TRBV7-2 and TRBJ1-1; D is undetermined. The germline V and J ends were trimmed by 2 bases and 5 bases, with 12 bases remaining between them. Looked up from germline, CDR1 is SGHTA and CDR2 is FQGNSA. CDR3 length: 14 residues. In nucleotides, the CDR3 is TGTGCCAGCAGCTTAAGGCAGACTGGAACTGAAGCTTTCTTT. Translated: CASSLRQTGTEAFF.

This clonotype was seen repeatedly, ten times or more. CDR3 nucleotides: TGCGCCAGCAGCTTGGAGGGGAGGACAGATACGCAGTATTTT. Translated: CASSLEGRTDTQYF. The rearrangement links TRBV5-1 to TRBJ2-3, with D possibly TRBD2 on 6 matching bases. The CDR3 has 14 residues. The V gene lost 0 bases and the J gene lost 3 bases, with 8 bases spanning the gap. Germline assignment: CDR1 SGHRS and CDR2 YFSETQ. The full variable domain, rest sourced from reference TRBV5-1 and TRBJ2-3, is KAGVTQTPRYLIKTRGQQVTLSCSPISGHRSVSWYQQTPGQGLQFLFEYFSETQRNKGNFPGRFSGRQFSNSRSEMNVSTLELGDSALYLCASSLEGRTDTQYFGPGTRLTVL.

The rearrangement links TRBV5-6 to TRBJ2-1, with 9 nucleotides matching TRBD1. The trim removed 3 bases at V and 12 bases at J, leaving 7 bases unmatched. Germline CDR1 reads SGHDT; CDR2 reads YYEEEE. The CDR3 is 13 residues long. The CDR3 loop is CASSWTGEFGQFF. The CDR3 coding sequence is TGTGCCAGCAGCTGGACAGGGGAATTTGGGCAGTTCTTC.

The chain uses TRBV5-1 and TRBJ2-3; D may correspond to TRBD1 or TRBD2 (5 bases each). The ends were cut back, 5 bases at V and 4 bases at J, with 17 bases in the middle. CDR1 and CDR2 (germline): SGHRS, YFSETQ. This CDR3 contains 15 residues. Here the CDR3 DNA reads TGCGCCAGCAGACCTACTTCCGGGGACGCAGATACGCAGTATTTT. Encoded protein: CASRPTSGDADTQYF.

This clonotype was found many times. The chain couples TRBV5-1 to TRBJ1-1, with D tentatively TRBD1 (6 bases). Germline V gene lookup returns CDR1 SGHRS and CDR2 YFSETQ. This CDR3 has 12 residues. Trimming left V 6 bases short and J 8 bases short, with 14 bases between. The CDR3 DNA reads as TGCGCCAGCAAAAGTATGGACAGAGAAGCTTTCTTT. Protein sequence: CASKSMDREAFF.

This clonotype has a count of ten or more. CDR3 in amino acids: CASSLELGRGETQYF. The CDR3 DNA is TGTGCCAGCAGCTTAGAACTAGGGAGGGGGGAGACCCAGTACTTC. The chain uses TRBV7-2 and TRBJ2-5, with D perhaps matching TRBD2 (7 bases). The V end was cut by 1 base, the J end by 5 bases, with 14 bases between. The CDR3 consists of 15 residues. CDR1 is SGHTA, CDR2 FQGNSA, per germline.

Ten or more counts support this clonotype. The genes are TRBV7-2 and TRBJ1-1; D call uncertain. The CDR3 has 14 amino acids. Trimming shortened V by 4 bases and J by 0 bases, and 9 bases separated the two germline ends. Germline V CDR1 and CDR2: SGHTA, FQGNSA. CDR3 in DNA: TGTGCCAGCAGCTCCGGATTCATGAACACTGAAGCTTTCTTT. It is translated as CASSSGFMNTEAFF.

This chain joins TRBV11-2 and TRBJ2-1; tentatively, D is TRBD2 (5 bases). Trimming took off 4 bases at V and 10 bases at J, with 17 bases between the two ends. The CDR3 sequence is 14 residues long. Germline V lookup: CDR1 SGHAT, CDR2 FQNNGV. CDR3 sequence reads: CASSSADGGKEQFF. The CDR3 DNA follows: TGTGCCAGCAGCTCCGCGGACGGAGGAAAGGAGCAGTTCTTC.

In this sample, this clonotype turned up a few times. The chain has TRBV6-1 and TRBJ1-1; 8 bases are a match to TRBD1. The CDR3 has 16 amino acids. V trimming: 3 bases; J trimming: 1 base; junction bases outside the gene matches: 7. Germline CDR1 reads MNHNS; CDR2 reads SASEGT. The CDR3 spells CASSDGQGTGNTEAFF. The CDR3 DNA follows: TGTGCCAGCAGTGATGGACAGGGCACTGGGAACACTGAAGCTTTCTTT.

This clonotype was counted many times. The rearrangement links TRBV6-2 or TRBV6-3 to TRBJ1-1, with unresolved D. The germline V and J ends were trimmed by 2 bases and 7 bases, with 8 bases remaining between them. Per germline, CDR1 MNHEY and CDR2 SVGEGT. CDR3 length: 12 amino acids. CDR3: CASSYSLSEAFF. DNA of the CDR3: TGTGCCAGCAGTTACAGTCTCAGTGAAGCTTTCTTT.

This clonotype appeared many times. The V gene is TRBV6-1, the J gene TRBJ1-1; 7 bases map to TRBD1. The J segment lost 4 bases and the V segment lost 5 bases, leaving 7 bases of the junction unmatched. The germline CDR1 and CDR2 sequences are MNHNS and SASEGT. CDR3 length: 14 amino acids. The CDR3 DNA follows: TGTGCCAGCAGTAGTCAGGGGGAGTCCACTGAAGCTTTCTTT. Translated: CASSSQGESTEAFF.

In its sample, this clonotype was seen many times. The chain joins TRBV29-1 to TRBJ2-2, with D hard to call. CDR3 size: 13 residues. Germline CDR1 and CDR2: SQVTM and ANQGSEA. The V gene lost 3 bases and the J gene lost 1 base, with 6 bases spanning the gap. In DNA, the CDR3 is TGCAGCGTTGAGGGGAAGAACACCGGGGAGCTGTTTTTT. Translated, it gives CSVEGKNTGELFF.

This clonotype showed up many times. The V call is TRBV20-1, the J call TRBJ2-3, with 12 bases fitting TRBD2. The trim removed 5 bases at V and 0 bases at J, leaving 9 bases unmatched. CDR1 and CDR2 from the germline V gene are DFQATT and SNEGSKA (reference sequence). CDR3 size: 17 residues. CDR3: CSARILTSGGSTDTQYF. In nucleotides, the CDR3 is TGCAGTGCTCGTATCCTGACTAGCGGGGGTAGCACAGATACGCAGTATTTT.

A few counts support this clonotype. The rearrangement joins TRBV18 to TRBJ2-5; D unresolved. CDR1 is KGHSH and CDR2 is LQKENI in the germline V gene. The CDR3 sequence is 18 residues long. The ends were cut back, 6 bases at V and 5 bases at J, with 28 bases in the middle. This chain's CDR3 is CASSLIAPTAKITETQYF. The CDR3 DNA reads TGTGCCAGCTCCCTAATCGCCCCTACAGCCAAGATTACGGAGACCCAGTACTTC.

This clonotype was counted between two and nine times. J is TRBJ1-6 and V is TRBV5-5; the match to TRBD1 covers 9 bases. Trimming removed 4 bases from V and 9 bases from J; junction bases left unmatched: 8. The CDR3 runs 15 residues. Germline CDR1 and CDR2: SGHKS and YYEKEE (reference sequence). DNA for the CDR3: TGTGCCAGCAGCAGCTATGACAGGGGGGCTTCACCCCTCCACTTT. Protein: CASSSYDRGASPLHF.

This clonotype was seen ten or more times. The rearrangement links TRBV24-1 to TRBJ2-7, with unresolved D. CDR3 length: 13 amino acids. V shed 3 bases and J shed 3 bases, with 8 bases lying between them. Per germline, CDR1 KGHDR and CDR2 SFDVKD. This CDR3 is CATSDPTSYEQYF. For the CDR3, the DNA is TGTGCCACCAGTGATCCAACAAGCTACGAGCAGTACTTC.

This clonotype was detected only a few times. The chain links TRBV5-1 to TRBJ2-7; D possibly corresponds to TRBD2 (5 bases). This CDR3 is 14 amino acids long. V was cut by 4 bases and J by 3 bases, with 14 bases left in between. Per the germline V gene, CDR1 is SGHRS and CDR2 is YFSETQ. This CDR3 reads CASSPKRDFYEQYF. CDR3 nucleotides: TGCGCCAGCAGCCCCAAGAGGGATTTCTACGAGCAGTACTTC.

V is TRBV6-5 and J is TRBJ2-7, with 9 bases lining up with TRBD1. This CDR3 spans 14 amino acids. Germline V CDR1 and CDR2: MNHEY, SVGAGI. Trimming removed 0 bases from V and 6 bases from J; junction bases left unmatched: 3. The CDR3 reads CASSYSETGGEQYF. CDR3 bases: TGTGCCAGCAGTTACTCGGAGACAGGGGGCGAGCAGTACTTC.